This TCR beta chain stems from a study of cytomegalovirus exposure and HLA in healthy donors. Regarding the study as a whole: Cytomegalovirus-associated status was assigned to about 180 TCR beta chains. The HLA-A and HLA-B alleles of most subjects were reportedly predicted accurately from TCR beta sequences.

Amplification used 60 Vbeta primers and 13 Jbeta primers. Profiling relied on immunoSEQ multiplex PCR, and the TCRdb table lists in-frame clones only, not all of them. The table includes under 55,000 clones, 73% detected once. As to this clone: The antigen is not known.

The CDR3 runs 14 residues. Germline V CDR1 and CDR2: MNHEY, SVGAGI. Trimming took off 2 bases at V and 4 bases at J, with 9 bases between the two ends. Sequenced sample: PBMCs. This TCR came from a man aged 18 to 30 in good health and CMV-seronegative. The chain carries TRBV6-5 and TRBJ1-5; no reliable D call. In DNA, the CDR3 is TGTGCCAGCAGTTACATTTCCCAAAATCAGCCCCAGCATTTT. This sequence encodes CASSYISQNQPQHF.